This T cell receptor beta chain was profiled in a study of regulatory T cells in long-lasting Graves disease. Points from the study as a whole: New patients shared fewer public clonotypes (about 970) than persistent patients did (around 3,000).

V dropped 7 bases and J dropped 5 bases, with 17 bases sitting between them. The CDR3 has 15 residues. CDR1 is LNHNV and CDR2 is YYDKDF in the germline V gene (reference sequence). As to time point: newly diagnosed GD, antithyroid drugs for less than 3 months. From RNA extracted from PBMCs, the TCR library was made. Under American Thyroid Association guidelines, Graves' disease was diagnosed. This clonotype was found a few times. Its cognate antigen is unknown. Libraries of TCR beta came from iRepertoire HTBI primers plus Arm-PCR of CDR3 regions. One entry per CDR3 protein results from TCRdb running MiXCR on the multiplex PCR reads. The sample carries 440,000 or so distinct CDR3 sequences, 15% recorded once. These data were likewise used in another study, on T cells in Graves' hyperthyroidism and ophthalmopathy.

This clonotype originated in a woman between 25 and 40 years old with Graves disease. The sample consisted of peripheral blood mononuclear cells (PBMCs), taken at new diagnosis, from a patient treated with antithyroid drugs. The chain employs TRBV15 and TRBJ2-2; D is tentatively TRBD1 or TRBD2 (5 bases each). The CDR3 loop is CATNDARGATGELFF. In DNA form, the CDR3 reads TGTGCCACCAACGACGCGAGGGGCGCAACCGGGGAGCTGTTTTTT.